These T cell receptor beta chains were read from a single sample in a study of PD-1 blockade in classical Hodgkin lymphoma. Profiled with immunoSEQ multiplex PCR; TCRdb holds only in-frame clones, not every one. The sample includes approximately 89,000 clones, around 80% of them seen just once. This specimen was peripheral blood mononuclear cells (PBMCs), taken before the fourth cycle of nivolumab. Every receptor here comes from a human donor with classical Hodgkin lymphoma. Each CDR3 is given with its conserved first and last residue. Each record gives: D gene, clone size, V gene, J gene, CDR3 protein, CDR3 DNA. A D gene is named only where the DNA matches it firmly. A row's size may be missing; if present it is once, few, many or a size class.

>TRBD2|-|TRBV10-2|TRBJ2-2
CASSVLAGGANTGELFF
TGCGCCAGCAGTGTACTAGCGGGAGGCGCGAACACCGGGGAGCTGTTTTTT
>-|-|TRBV18|TRBJ2-7
CASSPRRGREAHEQYF
TGTGCCAGCTCACCACGCAGGGGGCGGGAGGCCCACGAGCAGTACTTC
>TRBD1|-|TRBV10-3|TRBJ1-2
CASEQGGGGYTF
TGTGCCAGCGAACAGGGGGGCGGTGGCTACACCTTC
>-|-|TRBV6-5|TRBJ2-7
CASSPTAYEQYF
TGTGCCAGCAGCCCGACGGCCTACGAGCAGTACTTC
>-|-|TRBV6-5|TRBJ2-5
CASSRAGQPQETQYF
TGTGCCAGCAGCCGAGCCGGACAGCCCCAAGAGACCCAGTACTTC
>-|-|TRBV2|TRBJ2-6
CASSELGTVAGANVLTF
TGTGCCAGCAGTGAATTGGGGACTGTCGCTGGGGCCAACGTCCTGACTTTC
>TRBD1|-|TRBV19|TRBJ1-3
CASSTDRASGNTIYF
TGTGCCAGTAGTACCGACAGGGCTTCTGGAAACACCATATATTTT
>TRBD2|-|TRBV15|TRBJ2-1
CATSSSTSGRFPYNEQFF
TGTGCCACCAGCAGCTCTACTAGCGGGAGATTCCCCTACAATGAGCAGTTCTTC
>-|-|TRBV7-3|TRBJ2-2
CASSFTGAGELFF
TGTGCCAGCAGCTTCACCGGGGCCGGGGAGCTGTTTTTT
>-|-|TRBV28|TRBJ2-7
CASRLLRDWDSYEQYF
TGTGCCAGCAGACTACTTCGGGACTGGGACTCCTACGAGCAGTACTTC
>TRBD1|-|TRBV11-2|TRBJ2-5
CASSPTGGKETQYF
TGTGCCAGCAGCCCGACAGGGGGAAAAGAGACCCAGTACTTC
>-|-|TRBV10-3|TRBJ2-3
CAIKGAFSTDTQYF
TGTGCCATCAAGGGTGCCTTCAGCACAGATACGCAGTATTTT
>-|-|TRBV7-8|TRBJ2-2
CASSPWRENTGELFF
TGTGCCAGCAGCCCCTGGCGGGAGAACACCGGGGAGCTGTTTTTT
>-|-|TRBV5-1|TRBJ1-1
CASSLARSRVDTEAFF
TGCGCCAGCAGCTTGGCCAGGAGCAGGGTGGACACTGAAGCTTTCTTT
>-|-|TRBV6-1|TRBJ1-2
CASSPTGLGYTF
TGTGCCAGCAGCCCGACAGGTCTTGGCTACACCTTC
>-|-|TRBV5-5|TRBJ1-4
CASSRYRDIGSTNEKLFF
TGTGCCAGCAGCCGATACAGGGACATAGGCTCAACTAATGAAAAACTGTTTTTT
>-|-|TRBV5-1|TRBJ2-3
CASSLQGHETDTQYF
TGCGCCAGCAGCTTACAGGGCCACGAGACAGATACGCAGTATTTT
>-|-|TRBV28|TRBJ1-2
CASRAQGNYGYTF
TGTGCCAGCAGGGCACAGGGTAACTATGGCTACACCTTC
>-|-|TRBV25-1|TRBJ1-5
CASRAEDQPQHF
TGTGCCAGCAGGGCCGAGGACCAGCCCCAGCATTTT
>-|-|TRBV9|TRBJ2-2
CASSRRQVSNTGELFF
TGTGCCAGCAGCCGCCGGCAGGTTTCGAACACCGGGGAGCTGTTTTTT
>TRBD1|-|TRBV2|TRBJ2-1
CASSDDREYEQFF
TGTGCCAGCAGTGACGACAGGGAGTATGAGCAGTTCTTC
>-|-|TRBV4-3|TRBJ2-1
CASSQGFPNNEQFF
TGCGCCAGCAGCCAAGGGTTCCCGAACAATGAGCAGTTCTTC
>TRBD1|-|TRBV7-8|TRBJ2-1
CASSYRQGSYNEQFF
TGTGCCAGCAGCTACCGACAGGGGTCCTACAATGAGCAGTTCTTC
>-|-|TRBV10-3|TRBJ2-1
CAITTSIYNEQFF
TGTGCCATCACGACAAGTATCTACAATGAGCAGTTCTTC
>-|-|TRBV28|TRBJ1-1
CASSLWPAEAFF
TGTGCCAGCAGTTTATGGCCCGCAGAAGCTTTCTTT
>-|-|TRBV28|TRBJ2-7
CASSPRDVSYEQYF
TGTGCCAGCAGTCCCCGGGACGTATCCTACGAGCAGTACTTC
>TRBD2|-|TRBV7-8|TRBJ2-7
CASSERLATYEQYF
TGTGCCAGCAGTGAAAGACTAGCCACCTACGAGCAGTACTTC
>TRBD2|-|TRBV5-6|TRBJ2-7
CASSPRRGLAGWSSYEQYF
TGTGCCAGCAGCCCCAGGCGGGGACTAGCGGGGTGGAGCTCCTACGAGCAGTACTTC
>TRBD2|-|TRBV5-1|TRBJ2-7
CASSLGLAGTYEQYF
TGCGCCAGCAGCCTCGGACTAGCGGGGACCTACGAGCAGTACTTC
>-|-|TRBV7-9|TRBJ2-5
CASSHRQGTTETQYF
TGTGCCAGCAGCCACAGGCAGGGCACCACTGAGACCCAGTACTTC
>-|-|TRBV6-1|TRBJ2-5
CASSGWGQETQYF
TGTGCCAGCAGTGGGTGGGGCCAAGAGACCCAGTACTTC
>-|few|TRBV10-3|TRBJ2-6
CAISEGRFSGANVLTF
TGTGCCATCAGTGAGGGACGCTTCTCTGGGGCCAACGTCCTGACTTTC
>-|-|TRBV5-1|TRBJ2-5
CASSLAGGTAFQETQYF
TGCGCCAGCAGCTTGGCCGGGGGGACAGCTTTCCAAGAGACCCAGTACTTC
>-|-|TRBV6-5|TRBJ2-5
CASSYQGTQYF
TGTGCCAGCAGTTACCAAGGGACCCAGTACTTC
>TRBD1|-|TRBV5-6|TRBJ2-3
CASSLTGGTTDTQYF
TGTGCCAGCAGCCTTACAGGGGGCACGACAGATACGCAGTATTTT
>TRBD1|-|TRBV11-3|TRBJ2-2
CASSPRDRGTGELFF
TGTGCCAGCAGCCCCCGGGACAGGGGCACCGGGGAGCTGTTTTTT
>TRBD2|few|TRBV19|TRBJ2-4
CASRTSGSEAKNIQYF
TGTGCCAGTAGAACTAGCGGGAGTGAGGCCAAAAACATTCAGTACTTC
>-|-|TRBV29-1|TRBJ1-1
CSVTTAYMNTEAFF
TGCAGCGTGACCACAGCATACATGAACACTGAAGCTTTCTTT
>TRBD1|-|TRBV7-3|TRBJ2-2
CASTPDRENTGELFF
TGTGCCAGCACCCCGGACAGGGAGAACACCGGGGAGCTGTTTTTT
>-|once|TRBV2|TRBJ2-2
CASTRTAGGTGELFF
TGTGCCAGCACACGGACAGCGGGCGGCACCGGGGAGCTGTTTTTT
>TRBD2|-|TRBV5-4|TRBJ2-4
CASSTGTSGRSLQYF
TGCGCCAGCAGCACCGGGACTAGCGGCCGTAGCCTTCAGTACTTC